This TCR beta chain was identified during a study of brain T cells in children with intractable seizures. Sequencing was limited to surgery cases with top T cell transcript signatures in brain tissue. Patients received at least one anti-epileptic drug before surgery. The CDR3 has 19 amino acids. Some clones are missing from TCRdb's copy, which holds only in-frame ones; the method was immunoSEQ multiplex PCR. The sample holds approximately 60,000 clones, roughly 95% seen once. The receptor was isolated from a boy in the first two years of life with focal cortical dysplasia and intractable seizures. V gene TRBV21-1 combines with J gene TRBJ2-2; TRBD2, the D gene given by the table, was not confirmed from the DNA. TRBV21-1 is given as a pseudogene. The input for sequencing was peripheral blood, taken at surgery. The CDR3: CASSKVHQISIAGGEELFF. The CDR3 DNA reads TGTGCCAGCAGCAAAGTCCACCAGATTTCTATAGCGGGGGGGGAGGAGCTGTTTTTT.